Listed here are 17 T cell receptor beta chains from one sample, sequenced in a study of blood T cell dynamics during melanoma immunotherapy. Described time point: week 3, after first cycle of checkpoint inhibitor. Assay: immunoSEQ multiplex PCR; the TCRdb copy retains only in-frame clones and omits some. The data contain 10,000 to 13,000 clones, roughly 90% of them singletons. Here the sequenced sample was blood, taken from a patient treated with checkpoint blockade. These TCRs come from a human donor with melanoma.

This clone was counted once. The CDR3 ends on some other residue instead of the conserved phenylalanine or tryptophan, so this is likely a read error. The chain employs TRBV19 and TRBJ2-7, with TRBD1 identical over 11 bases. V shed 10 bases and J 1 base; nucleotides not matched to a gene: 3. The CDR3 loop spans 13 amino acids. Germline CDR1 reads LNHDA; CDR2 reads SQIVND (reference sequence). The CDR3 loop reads CATGQGASYEQYL. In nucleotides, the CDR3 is TGTGCCACTGGACAGGGGGCGTCCTACGAGCAGTACCTC.

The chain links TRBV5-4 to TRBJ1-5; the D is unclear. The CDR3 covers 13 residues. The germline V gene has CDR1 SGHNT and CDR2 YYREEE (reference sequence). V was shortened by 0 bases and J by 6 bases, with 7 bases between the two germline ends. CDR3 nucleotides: TGTGCCAGCAGCTTGGGGGAAGGTCAGCCCCAGCATTTT. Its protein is CASSLGEGQPQHF.

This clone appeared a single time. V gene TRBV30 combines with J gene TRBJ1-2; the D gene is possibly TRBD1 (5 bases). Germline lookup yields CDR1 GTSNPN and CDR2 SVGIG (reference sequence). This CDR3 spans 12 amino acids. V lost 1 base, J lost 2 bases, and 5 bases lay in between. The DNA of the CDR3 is TGTGCCTGGAGTGGGGGCAACTATGGCTACACCTTC. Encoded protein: CAWSGGNYGYTF.

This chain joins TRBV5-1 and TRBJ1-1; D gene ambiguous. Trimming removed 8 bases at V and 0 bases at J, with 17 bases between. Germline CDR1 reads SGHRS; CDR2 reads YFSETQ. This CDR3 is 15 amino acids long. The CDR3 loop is CASAGGNALNTEAFF. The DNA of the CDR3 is TGCGCCAGTGCGGGAGGGAACGCTCTGAACACTGAAGCTTTCTTT.

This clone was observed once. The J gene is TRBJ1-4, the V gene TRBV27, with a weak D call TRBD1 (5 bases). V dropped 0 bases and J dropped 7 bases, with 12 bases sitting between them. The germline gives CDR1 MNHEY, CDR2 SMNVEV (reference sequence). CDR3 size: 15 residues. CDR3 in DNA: TGTGCCAGCAGTTTATCGGGCAGGGTCCGTGAAAAACTGTTTTTT. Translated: CASSLSGRVREKLFF. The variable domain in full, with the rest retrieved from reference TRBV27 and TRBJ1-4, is EAQVTQNPRYLITVTGKKLTVTCSQNMNHEYMSWYRQDPGLGLRQIYYSMNVEVTDKGDVPEGYKVSRKEKRNFPLILESPSPNQTSLYFCASSLSGRVREKLFFGSGTQLSVL.

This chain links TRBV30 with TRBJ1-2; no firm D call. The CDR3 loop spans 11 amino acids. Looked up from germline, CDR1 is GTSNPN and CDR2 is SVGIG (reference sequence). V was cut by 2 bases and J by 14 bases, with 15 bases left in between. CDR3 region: CAWSRQATETF. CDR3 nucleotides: TGTGCCTGGAGTCGGCAGGCCACCGAGACCTTC.

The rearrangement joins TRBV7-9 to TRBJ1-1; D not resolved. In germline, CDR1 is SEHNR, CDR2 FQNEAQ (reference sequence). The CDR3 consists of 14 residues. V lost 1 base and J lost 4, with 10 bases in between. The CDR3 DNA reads TGTGCCAGCAGCTTAGTGGCCGTCTCCACTGAAGCTTTCTTT. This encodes CASSLVAVSTEAFF.

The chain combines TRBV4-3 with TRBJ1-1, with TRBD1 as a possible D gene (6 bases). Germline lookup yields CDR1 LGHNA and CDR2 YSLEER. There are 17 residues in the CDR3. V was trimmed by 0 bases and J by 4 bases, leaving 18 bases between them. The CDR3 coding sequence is TGCGCCAGCAGCCAAGATCCTGGACAGCCGAGTGGCACTGAAGCTTTCTTT. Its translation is CASSQDPGQPSGTEAFF.

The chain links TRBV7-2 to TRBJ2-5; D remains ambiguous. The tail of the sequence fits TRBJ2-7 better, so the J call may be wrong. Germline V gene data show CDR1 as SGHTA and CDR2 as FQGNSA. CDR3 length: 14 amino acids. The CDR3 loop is CASSLGLGSSEQYF. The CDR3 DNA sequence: TGTGCCAGCAGCTTAGGCTTAGGGTCAAGCGAGCAGTACTTC.

The CDR3 DNA reads as TGTGCCACTAACCGAGGGGGCGGTGGCAATCAGCCCCAGCATTTT. Translation gives CATNRGGGGNQPQHF. The gene calls are TRBV19 and TRBJ1-5, with 7 nucleotides matching TRBD1. J lost 2 bases, V lost 10 bases, and 11 bases had no gene match. The CDR3 consists of 15 residues. The germline V gene encodes CDR1 LNHDA and CDR2 SQIVND (reference sequence).

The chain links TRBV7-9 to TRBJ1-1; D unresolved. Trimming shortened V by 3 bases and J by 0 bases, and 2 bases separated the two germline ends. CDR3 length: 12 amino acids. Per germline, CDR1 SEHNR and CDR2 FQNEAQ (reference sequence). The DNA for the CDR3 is TGTGCCAGCAGCTTGATGAACACTGAAGCTTTCTTT. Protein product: CASSLMNTEAFF. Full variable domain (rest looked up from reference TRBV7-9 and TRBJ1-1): DTGVSQNPRHKITKRGQNVTFRCDPISEHNRLYWYRQTLGQGPEFLTYFQNEAQLEKSRLLSDRFSAERPKGSFSTLEIQRTEQGDSAMYLCASSLMNTEAFFGQGTRLTVV.

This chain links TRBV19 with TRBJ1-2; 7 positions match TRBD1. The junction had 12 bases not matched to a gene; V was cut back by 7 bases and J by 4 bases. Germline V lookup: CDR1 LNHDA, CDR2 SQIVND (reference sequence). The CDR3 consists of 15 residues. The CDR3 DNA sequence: TGTGCCAGTACTCTTTTTGAGACAGGGAGCTATGGCTACACCTTC. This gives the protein CASTLFETGSYGYTF.

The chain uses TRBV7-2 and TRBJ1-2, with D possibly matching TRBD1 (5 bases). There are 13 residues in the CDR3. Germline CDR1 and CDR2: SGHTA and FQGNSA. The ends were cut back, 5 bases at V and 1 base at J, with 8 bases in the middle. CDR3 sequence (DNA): TGTGCCAGCAGCGTTGACAGTAACTATGGCTACACCTTC. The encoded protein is CASSVDSNYGYTF.

The CDR3, as DNA: TGTGCCAGCAGTCGGGGACAGGGGTCATATAATTCACCCCTCCACTTT. Protein sequence: CASSRGQGSYNSPLHF. The chain links TRBV2 to TRBJ1-6; 10 bases line up with TRBD1. The CDR3 runs to 16 residues. V was pared by 5 bases and J by 4 bases, with 5 bases of the junction left unmatched. Germline CDR1 is SNHLY and CDR2 is FYNNEI.

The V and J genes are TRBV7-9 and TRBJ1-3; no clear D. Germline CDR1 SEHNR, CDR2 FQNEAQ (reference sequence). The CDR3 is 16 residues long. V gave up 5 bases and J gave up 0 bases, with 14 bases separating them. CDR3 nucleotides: TGTGCCAGCAGCCGACGGACGGCCGTCTCTGGAAACACCATATATTTT. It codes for CASSRRTAVSGNTIYF.

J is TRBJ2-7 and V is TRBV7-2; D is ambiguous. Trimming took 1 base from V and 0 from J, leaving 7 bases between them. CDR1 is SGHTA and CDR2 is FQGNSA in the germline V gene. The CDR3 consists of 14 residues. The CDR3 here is CASSLDGSSYEQYF. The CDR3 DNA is TGTGCCAGCAGCTTAGATGGCAGCTCCTACGAGCAGTACTTC.

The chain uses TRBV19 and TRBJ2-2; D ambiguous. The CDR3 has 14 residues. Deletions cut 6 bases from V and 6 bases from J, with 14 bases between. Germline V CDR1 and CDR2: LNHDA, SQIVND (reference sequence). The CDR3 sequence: CASSQSPGAGELFF. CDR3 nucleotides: TGTGCCAGTAGCCAATCACCGGGCGCCGGGGAGCTGTTTTTT.